This section outlines one TCR beta chain sequence together with its context. The repertoire was sequenced with immunoSEQ multiplex PCR; TCRdb's copy has only in-frame clones and lacks some. The sample has approximately 85,000 clones; around 90% are singletons. The data are from a study of blood T cell repertoires in COVID-19. Germline-derived CDR1 and CDR2 are KGHSH and LQKENI. This CDR3 contains 14 residues. The J segment lost 4 bases and the V segment lost 4 bases, leaving 5 bases of the junction unmatched. V and J are TRBV18 and TRBJ1-1; 8 bases line up with TRBD1. Sequenced sample: peripheral blood. This sequence was found in a woman in her fifties or sixties in a cohort sampled during active COVID-19. The DNA of the CDR3 is TGTGCCAGCTCACTAGACAGGGGAGGCACTGAAGCTTTCTTT. This sequence encodes CASSLDRGGTEAFF.